This TCR beta chain was captured in a study of cytomegalovirus exposure and HLA in healthy donors. The study's findings and limits: Excluded were some V segments that proved indistinguishable, including TRBV6-2 and TRBV6-3.

V lost 2 bases to trimming and J lost 7 bases, with 15 bases between them. Germline CDR1 and CDR2: SGHRS and YFSETQ. The CDR3 covers 14 residues. This clone was found a few times. The antigen remains undetermined. With 60 Vbeta and 13 Jbeta primers, the PCR was carried out. Here immunoSEQ multiplex PCR was the method, and the copy in TCRdb shows in-frame clones only, minus some. The sample has about 140,000 clones, 60% to 80% seen once; the top ten hold 1.5% to 2%. The receptor comes from a female donor in good health and CMV-seronegative. Sequencing used PBMCs. The chain uses TRBV5-1 and TRBJ1-2, with D perhaps matching TRBD1 (5 bases). CDR3 protein: CASSFGTSSGGYTF. For the CDR3, the DNA is TGCGCCAGCAGCTTCGGGACTTCTAGTGGTGGCTACACCTTC.